The clone carrying this T cell receptor (beta chain) was counted ten times or more. This sample was taken from a study of early T cells in non-severe SARS-CoV-2 infection. TCRdb reanalysed the 5' RACE reads using MiXCR and keeps one entry per CDR3 protein. The sample yields tens of thousands of distinct CDR3 sequences, about 6% seen once. Germline values: CDR1 SGHKS, CDR2 YYEKEE (reference sequence). V lost 4 bases to trimming and J lost 2 bases; unmatched junction nucleotides: 6. CDR3 length: 14 amino acids. This clonotype originated in an adult who was a healthcare worker with PCR-confirmed SARS-CoV-2 infection or an uninfected control (not recorded which). The specimen comprised whole blood, sampled at baseline. This sequence joins TRBV5-5 and TRBJ2-7, with TRBD2 identical over 7 bases. The CDR3 is CASSLGGAPYEQYF. DNA for the CDR3: TGTGCCAGCAGCCTGGGAGGGGCACCCTACGAGCAGTACTTC.